This T cell receptor (beta chain) was identified during a study of blood T cell repertoires in COVID-19. At the level of the study: Nucleic acid was either cDNA or gDNA, and it came from T cells, B-cell-depleted T cells, or PBMCs.

From germline, CDR1 is LNHDA and CDR2 SQIVND (reference sequence). CDR3 length: 15 amino acids. Trimming cost V 4 bases and J 5 bases; bases outside gene matches: 5. The assay was immunoSEQ multiplex PCR, and TCRdb's table has in-frame clones only and misses some. The sample consists of some 100,000 clones, roughly 90% of them appearing once. This chain uses TRBV19 with TRBJ1-4; 9 bases fit TRBD1. Sequencing input: peripheral blood. The receptor comes from a human donor with active COVID-19. The donor label of this sample is uncertain. The CDR3 protein is CASSTGTGTNEKLFF. In DNA, the CDR3 is TGTGCCAGTAGTACCGGGACAGGGACAAATGAAAAACTGTTTTTT.